These 15 T cell receptor beta chains share one sample of origin, sequenced in a study of blood T cells in healthy people across ages. The second PCR ran roughly 6 to 11 cycles with a sample-barcoded 5' primer and J-beta primers. From the 5' RACE reads, TCRdb called clonotypes with MiXCR, one entry per CDR3 protein. The table records 1 million to 1.2 million distinct CDR3 sequences, under 40% of them present only once. Sequencing was carried out using blood. The receptors stem from a man between 18 and 29 years old in good health.

The chain links TRBV12-3 or TRBV12-4 to TRBJ1-5; D gene unclear. Trimming cost V 1 base and J 3 bases, with 10 bases left between them. CDR3 length: 15 residues. The CDR3 protein is CASSLGGNDNQPQHF. The DNA of the CDR3 is TGTGCCAGCAGTTTAGGAGGGAACGACAATCAGCCCCAGCATTTT.

This chain links TRBV9 with TRBJ1-1, with D possibly TRBD1 on 6 matching bases. The CDR3 has 16 amino acids. Looked up from germline, CDR1 is SGDLS and CDR2 is YYNGEE. Trimming cost V 5 bases and J 3 bases, with 20 bases left between them. The CDR3 loop is CASRPPGGQSYTEAFF. The DNA of the CDR3 is TGTGCCAGCAGACCCCCCGGGGGACAAAGCTACACTGAAGCTTTCTTT. The whole variable domain, remainder taken from reference TRBV9 and TRBJ1-1, is DSGVTQTPKHLITATGQRVTLRCSPRSGDLSVYWYQQSLDQGLQFLIQYYNGEERAKGNILERFSAQQFPDLHSELNLSSLELGDSALYFCASRPPGGQSYTEAFFGQGTRLTVV.

In this sample, this clonotype turned up a few times. The J gene is TRBJ1-2, the V gene TRBV10-3; the D is unclear. With 11 bases removed from V and 3 bases from J, the gap between germline ends came to 10 bases. Germline-derived CDR1 and CDR2 are ENHRY and SYGVKD. This CDR3 contains 11 residues. CDR3 region: CASRVDYGYTF. The CDR3 region has the DNA TGTGCCTCGAGGGTCGACTATGGCTACACCTTC.

For this clonotype: One junction end does not reproduce the germline sequence, and a read error may be involved. The CDR3 nucleotides are TGTTCCAGCAGCTCCATTTCCTATGGCTACACCTTC. Its translation is CSSSSISYGYTF. V is TRBV7-9 and J is TRBJ1-2; no clear D. The germline CDR1 and CDR2 sequences are SEHNR and FQNEAQ (reference sequence). The CDR3 has 12 amino acids.

This clonotype appeared a few times. This chain connects TRBV7-9 to TRBJ2-5; D gene ambiguous. With 5 bases removed from V and 1 base from J, the gap between germline ends came to 11 bases. The CDR3 consists of 14 residues. The germline gives CDR1 SEHNR, CDR2 FQNEAQ (reference sequence). The CDR3 nucleotides read TGTGCCAGCAGCACTCGCAGCACCCAAGAGACCCAGTACTTC. The encoded protein is CASSTRSTQETQYF. Looking up the rest from reference TRBV7-9 and TRBJ2-5 gives the full variable domain: DTGVSQNPRHKITKRGQNVTFRCDPISEHNRLYWYRQTLGQGPEFLTYFQNEAQLEKSRLLSDRFSAERPKGSFSTLEIQRTEQGDSAMYLCASSTRSTQETQYFGPGTRLLVL.

Only one count was recorded for this clonotype. The chain uses TRBV6-5 and TRBJ1-1; D is uncertain. Germline-derived CDR1 and CDR2 are MNHEY and SVGAGI. Between the trimmed V and J ends, which lost 8 bases and 6 bases, there was a span of 16 bases. The CDR3 covers 13 residues. In nucleotides, the CDR3 is TGTGCCAGCGGGAGATCGCGAGACGCTGAAGCTTTCTTT. This codes for CASGRSRDAEAFF.

The chain has TRBV12-3 or TRBV12-4 and TRBJ2-2; D possibly corresponds to TRBD2 (6 bases). The CDR3 spans 16 residues. With 1 base removed from V and 1 base from J, the gap between germline ends came to 10 bases. Here the CDR3 reads CASSLGWGENTGELFF. The CDR3 bases are TGTGCCAGCAGTTTAGGGTGGGGGGAGAACACCGGGGAGCTGTTTTTT.

DNA for the CDR3: TGTGCCACCAGTGAAGGAGTGACCAATCAGCCCCAGCATTTT. It codes for CATSEGVTNQPQHF. This chain connects TRBV24-1 to TRBJ1-5; D unclear. Trimming took off 4 bases at V and 3 bases at J, with 9 bases between the two ends. The V gene's germline CDR1 is KGHDR and CDR2 SFDVKD. The CDR3 is 14 residues long.

The J gene is TRBJ2-4, the V gene TRBV20-1; D remains ambiguous. Gene TRBJ2-7 matches the end of the DNA better, so the J call may be wrong. The CDR3 is 12 residues long. Germline loops: CDR1 DFQATT, CDR2 SNEGSKA (reference sequence). In nucleotides, the CDR3 is TGCAGTGCTAGAGGAGGTGCGAGCGAGCAGTACTTC. It translates to CSARGGASEQYF.

The gene calls are TRBV25-1 and TRBJ1-2; TRBD1 is a possible D gene (5 bases). The CDR3 extends over 13 amino acids. Trimming stripped 4 bases from V and 7 bases from J, with 13 bases between. In germline, CDR1 is MGHDK, CDR2 SYGVNS. The CDR3 coding sequence is TGTGCCAGCAGTGCGCCTCAGGGACGTGGCTACACCTTC. It translates to CASSAPQGRGYTF.

V usage is TRBV7-3 and J usage is TRBJ1-3; no reliable D call. Trimming stripped 2 bases from V and 2 bases from J, with 13 bases between. This CDR3 is 16 amino acids long. Germline assignment: CDR1 SGHTA and CDR2 FQGTGA. CDR3 bases: TGTGCCAGCAGCTTAGGGCCTGAAGGAGCTGGAAACACCATATATTTT. It is translated as CASSLGPEGAGNTIYF.

The sample holds one count of this clonotype. The DNA of the CDR3 is TGTGCCAGCATCGGGTGGAACACTGAAGCTTTCTTT. Translation: CASIGWNTEAFF. V and J are TRBV6-5 and TRBJ1-1, with no clear D. Germline V gene sequence: CDR1 MNHEY, CDR2 SVGAGI. V was pared by 7 bases and J by 1 base, with 7 bases between. The length of the CDR3 is 12 residues.

The chain carries TRBV12-3 or TRBV12-4 and TRBJ1-2, with a tentative D call TRBD1 (5 bases). The CDR3 contains 14 residues. V was trimmed by 7 bases and J by 4 bases, leaving 16 bases between them. CDR3 residues: CASTPGGGGYGYTF. DNA for the CDR3: TGTGCCAGCACCCCGGGGGGTGGGGGCTATGGCTACACCTTC.

This clonotype was counted a few times. The rearrangement links TRBV5-1 to TRBJ2-1, with a weak D call TRBD1 (6 bases). V was cut by 2 bases and J by 4 bases, with 13 bases left in between. Germline V gene sequence: CDR1 SGHRS, CDR2 YFSETQ. This CDR3 contains 15 residues. The CDR3 here is CASSFGQGFYNEQFF. DNA for the CDR3: TGCGCCAGCAGCTTTGGGCAGGGGTTTTACAATGAGCAGTTCTTC.

This clonotype was found many times. The V and J genes are TRBV4-1 and TRBJ2-3; weak D call: TRBD2 (5 bases). This CDR3 contains 16 residues. Deletions cut 4 bases from V and 0 bases from J, with 14 bases between. The germline gives CDR1 MGHRA, CDR2 YSYEKL. CDR3 region: CASSLQADLSTDTQYF. CDR3 nucleotide sequence: TGCGCCAGCAGCCTACAAGCGGACCTTAGCACAGATACGCAGTATTTT.